This T cell receptor (beta chain) originates from a study of human T cells and chemical hapten exposure. Overall study results and limits: In the PT1 data, expanded TCR counts showed a positive correlation with patch test score. With regard to DPC sensitization, TCRs above 1 in 1000 frequency did not change.

This sample's time point: patch test 3, about 24 weeks after DPC sensitization. Treatment in this sample: therapeutic diphenylcyclopropenone sensitization with weekly scalp DPC. Between the trimmed V and J ends, which lost 4 bases and 14 bases, there was a span of 14 bases. The CDR3 sequence is 12 residues long. Germline lookup yields CDR1 MNHEY and CDR2 SVGEGT. As the library was built, unique molecular identifiers were attached to individual cDNA molecules. TCRdb reprocessed the RACE reads with MiXCR, giving one entry per CDR3 protein. The table includes tens of thousands of distinct CDR3 sequences, under 14% detected once. This clonotype showed up just a few times. Its antigen is unknown.

The clonotype comes from a woman between 50 and 59 years old with alopecia areata. Some clones in this sample may be carry-over from other donors' samples. The chain is built from TRBV6-2 or TRBV6-3 and TRBJ2-2; perhaps D is TRBD1 or TRBD2 (6 bases each). The sample was whole blood, taken in connection with sensitization to the hapten diphenylcyclopropenone (DPC). DNA of the CDR3: TGTGCCAGCAGTTCCCCGGCGGGACAACTGTTTTTT. Amino acid sequence: CASSSPAGQLFF.